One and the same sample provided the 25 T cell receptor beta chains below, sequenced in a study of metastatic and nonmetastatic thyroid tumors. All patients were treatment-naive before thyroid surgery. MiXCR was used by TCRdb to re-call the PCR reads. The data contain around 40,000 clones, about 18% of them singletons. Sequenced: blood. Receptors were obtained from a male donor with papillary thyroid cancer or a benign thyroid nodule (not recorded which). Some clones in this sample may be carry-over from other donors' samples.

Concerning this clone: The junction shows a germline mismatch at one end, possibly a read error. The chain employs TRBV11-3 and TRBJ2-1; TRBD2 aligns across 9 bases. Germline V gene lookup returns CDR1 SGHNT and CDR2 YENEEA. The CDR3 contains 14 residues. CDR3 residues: CASSLAGPPNEHFF. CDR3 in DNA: TGTGCCAGCAGTCTAGCGGGGCCCCCAAATGAGCATTTCTTC.

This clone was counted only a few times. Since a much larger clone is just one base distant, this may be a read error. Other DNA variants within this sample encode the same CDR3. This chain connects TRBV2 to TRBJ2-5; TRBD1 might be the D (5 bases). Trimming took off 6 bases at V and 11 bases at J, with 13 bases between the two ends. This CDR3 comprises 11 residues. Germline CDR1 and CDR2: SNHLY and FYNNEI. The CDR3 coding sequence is TGTGCCAGCAGGGGCCCGAGGACACAGTACTTC. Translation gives CASRGPRTQYF.

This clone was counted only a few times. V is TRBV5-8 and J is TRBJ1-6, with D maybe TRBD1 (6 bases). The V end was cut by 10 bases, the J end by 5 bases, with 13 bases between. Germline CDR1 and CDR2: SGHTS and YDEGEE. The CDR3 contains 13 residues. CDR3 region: CAEGGDDNSPLHF. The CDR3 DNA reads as TGTGCCGAGGGGGGCGATGATAATTCACCCCTCCACTTT.

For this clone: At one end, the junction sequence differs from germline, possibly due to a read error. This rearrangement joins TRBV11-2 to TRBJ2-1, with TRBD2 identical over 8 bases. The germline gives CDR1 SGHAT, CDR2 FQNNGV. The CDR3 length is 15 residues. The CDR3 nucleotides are TGTGCCATCAGCTTAGTGGGCCTAGCGGGTGGTGAGCAGTTCTTC. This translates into CAISLVGLAGGEQFF.

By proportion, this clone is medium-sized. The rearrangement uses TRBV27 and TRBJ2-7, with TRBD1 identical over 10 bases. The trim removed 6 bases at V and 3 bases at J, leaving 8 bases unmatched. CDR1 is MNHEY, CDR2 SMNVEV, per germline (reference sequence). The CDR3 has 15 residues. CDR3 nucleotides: TGTGCCAGCAGACCTGCAGGACAGGGGGTCTACGAGCAGTACTTC. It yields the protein CASRPAGQGVYEQYF.

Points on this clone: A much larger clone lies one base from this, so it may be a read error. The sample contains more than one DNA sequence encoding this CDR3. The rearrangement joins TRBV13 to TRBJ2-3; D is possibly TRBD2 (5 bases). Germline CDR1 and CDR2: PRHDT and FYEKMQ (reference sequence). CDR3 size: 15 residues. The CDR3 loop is CASSLKAASTDTQYF. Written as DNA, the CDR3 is TGTGCCAGCAGCTTAAAAGCGGCTAGCACAGATACTCAGTATTTT.

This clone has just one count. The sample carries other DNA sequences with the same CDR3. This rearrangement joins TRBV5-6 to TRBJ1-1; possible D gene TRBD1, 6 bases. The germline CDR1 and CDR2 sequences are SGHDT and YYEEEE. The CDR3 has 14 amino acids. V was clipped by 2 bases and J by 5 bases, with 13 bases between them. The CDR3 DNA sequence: TGTGCCAGCAGCTTCGCCAGGGGTCTAACTGAAGCTTTCTTT. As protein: CASSFARGLTEAFF.

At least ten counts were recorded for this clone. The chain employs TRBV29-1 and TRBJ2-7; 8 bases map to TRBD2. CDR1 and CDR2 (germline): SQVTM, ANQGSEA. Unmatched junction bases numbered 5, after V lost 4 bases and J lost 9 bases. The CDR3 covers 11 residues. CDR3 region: CSVAGGTGQYF. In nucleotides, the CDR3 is TGCAGCGTTGCGGGGGGGACGGGGCAGTACTTC.

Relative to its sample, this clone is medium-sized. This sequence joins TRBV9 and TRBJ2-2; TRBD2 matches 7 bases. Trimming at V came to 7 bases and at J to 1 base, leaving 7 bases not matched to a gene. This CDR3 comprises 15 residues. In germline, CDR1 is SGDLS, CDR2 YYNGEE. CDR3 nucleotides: TGTGCCAGCTCGGGGGAGCGGGGGAACACCGGGGAGCTGTTTTTT. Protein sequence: CASSGERGNTGELFF. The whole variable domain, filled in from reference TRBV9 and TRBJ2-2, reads DSGVTQTPKHLITATGQRVTLRCSPRSGDLSVYWYQQSLDQGLQFLIQYYNGEERAKGNILERFSAQQFPDLHSELNLSSLELGDSALYFCASSGERGNTGELFFGEGSRLTVL.

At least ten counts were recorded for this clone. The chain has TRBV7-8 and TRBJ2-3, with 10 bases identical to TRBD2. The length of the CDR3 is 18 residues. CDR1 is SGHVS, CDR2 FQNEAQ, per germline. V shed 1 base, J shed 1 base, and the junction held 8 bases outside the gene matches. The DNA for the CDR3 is TGTGCCAGCAGCTTAGTAGCTAGCGGGAGTAAGGGCACAGATACGCAGTATTTT. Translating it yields CASSLVASGSKGTDTQYF. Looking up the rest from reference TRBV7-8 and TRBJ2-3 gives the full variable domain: GAGVSQSPRYKVAKRGQDVALRCDPISGHVSLFWYQQALGQGPEFLTYFQNEAQLDKSGLPSDRFFAERPEGSVSTLKIQRTQQEDSAVYLCASSLVASGSKGTDTQYFGPGTRLTVL.

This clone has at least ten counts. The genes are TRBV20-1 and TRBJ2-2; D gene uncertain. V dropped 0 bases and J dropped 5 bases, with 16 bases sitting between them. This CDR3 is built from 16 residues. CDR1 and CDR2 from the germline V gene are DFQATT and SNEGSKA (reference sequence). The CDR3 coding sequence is TGCAGTGCTAGAGATAGCACAGCTCGAACGACCGGGGAGCTGTTTTTT. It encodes CSARDSTARTTGELFF.

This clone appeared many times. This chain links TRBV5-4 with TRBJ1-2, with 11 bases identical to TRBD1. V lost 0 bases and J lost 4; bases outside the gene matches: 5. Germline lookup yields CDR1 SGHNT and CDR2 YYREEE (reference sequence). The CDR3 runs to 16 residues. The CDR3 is CASSLADRGRSYGYTF. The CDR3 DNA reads TGTGCCAGCAGCTTGGCGGACAGGGGGCGATCCTATGGCTACACCTTC.

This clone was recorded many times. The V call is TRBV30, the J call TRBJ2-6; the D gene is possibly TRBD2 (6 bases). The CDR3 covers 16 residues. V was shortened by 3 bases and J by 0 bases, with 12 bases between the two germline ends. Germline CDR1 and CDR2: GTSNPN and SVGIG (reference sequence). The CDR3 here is CAWRKDGSSGANVLTF. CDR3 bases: TGTGCCTGGAGAAAGGACGGGAGCTCTGGGGCCAACGTCCTGACTTTC.

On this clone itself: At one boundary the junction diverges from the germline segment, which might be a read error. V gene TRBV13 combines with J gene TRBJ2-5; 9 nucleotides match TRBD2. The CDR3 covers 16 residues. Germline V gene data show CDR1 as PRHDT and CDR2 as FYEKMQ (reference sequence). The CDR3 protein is CASSPGRTSAWETHYF. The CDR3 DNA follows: TGTGCCAGCAGCCCTGGCAGGACTAGCGCGTGGGAGACCCATTACTTC.

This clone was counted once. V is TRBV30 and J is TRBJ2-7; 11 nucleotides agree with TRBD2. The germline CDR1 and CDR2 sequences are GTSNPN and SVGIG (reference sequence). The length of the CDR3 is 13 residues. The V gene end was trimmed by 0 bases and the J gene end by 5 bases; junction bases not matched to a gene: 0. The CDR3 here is CAWSVLAGDEQYF. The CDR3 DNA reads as TGTGCCTGGAGTGTACTAGCGGGAGACGAGCAGTACTTC.

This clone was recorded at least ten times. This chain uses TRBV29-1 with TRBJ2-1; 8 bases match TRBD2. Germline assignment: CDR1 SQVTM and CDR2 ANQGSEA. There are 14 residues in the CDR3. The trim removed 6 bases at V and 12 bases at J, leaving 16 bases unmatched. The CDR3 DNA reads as TGCAGCGTGGAGCGGGAGCTCTCCGTCAGGGGGCAGTTCTTC. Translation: CSVERELSVRGQFF.

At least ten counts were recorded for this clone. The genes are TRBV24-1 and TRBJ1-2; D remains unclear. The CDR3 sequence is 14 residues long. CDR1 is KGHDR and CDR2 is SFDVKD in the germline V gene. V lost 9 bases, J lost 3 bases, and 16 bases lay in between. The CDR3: CATAASGGDYGYTF. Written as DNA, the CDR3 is TGTGCCACCGCGGCCTCCGGTGGGGACTATGGCTACACCTTC.

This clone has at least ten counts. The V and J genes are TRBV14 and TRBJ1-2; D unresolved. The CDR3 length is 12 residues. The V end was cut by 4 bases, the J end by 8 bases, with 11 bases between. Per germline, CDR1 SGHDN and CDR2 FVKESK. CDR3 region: CASSLGGSGYTF. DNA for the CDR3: TGTGCCAGCAGCCTGGGTGGGTCCGGCTACACCTTC.

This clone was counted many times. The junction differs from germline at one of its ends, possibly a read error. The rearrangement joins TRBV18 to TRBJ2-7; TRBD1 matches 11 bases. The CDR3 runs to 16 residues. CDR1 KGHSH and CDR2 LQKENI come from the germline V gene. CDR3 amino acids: CASSPRTGTGGDEQYF. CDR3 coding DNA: TGTGCCAGCTCTCCACGGACCGGGACAGGGGGAGATGAGCAGTACTTC.

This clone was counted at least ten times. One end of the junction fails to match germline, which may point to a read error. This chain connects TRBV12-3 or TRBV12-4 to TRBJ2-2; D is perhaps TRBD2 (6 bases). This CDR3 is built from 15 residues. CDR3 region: CASSSGTPNTGEPFF. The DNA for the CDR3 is TGTGCCAGCAGTTCCGGGACTCCGAACACCGGGGAGCCGTTTTTT.

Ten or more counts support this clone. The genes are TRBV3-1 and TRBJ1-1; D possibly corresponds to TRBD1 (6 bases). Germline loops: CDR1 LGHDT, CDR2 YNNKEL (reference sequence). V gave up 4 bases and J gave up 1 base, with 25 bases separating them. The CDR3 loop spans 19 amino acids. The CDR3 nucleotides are TGTGCCAGCAGCCTGTACATCCAGACAGGTTGGGTCGGGAACACTGAAGCTTTCTTT. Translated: CASSLYIQTGWVGNTEAFF.

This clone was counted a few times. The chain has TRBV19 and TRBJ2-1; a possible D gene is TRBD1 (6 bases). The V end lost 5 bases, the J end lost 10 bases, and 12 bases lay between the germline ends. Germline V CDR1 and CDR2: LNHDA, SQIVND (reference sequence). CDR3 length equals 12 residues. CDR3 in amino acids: CASSGITGEQFF. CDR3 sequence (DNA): TGTGCCAGTAGTGGGATCACAGGGGAGCAGTTCTTC.

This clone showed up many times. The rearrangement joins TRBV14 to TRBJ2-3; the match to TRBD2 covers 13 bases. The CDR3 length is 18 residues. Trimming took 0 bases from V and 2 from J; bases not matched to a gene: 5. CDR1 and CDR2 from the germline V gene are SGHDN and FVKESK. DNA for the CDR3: TGTGCCAGCAGCCAAGATTCGACTAGCGGGAGGATCACAGATACGCAGTATTTT. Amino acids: CASSQDSTSGRITDTQYF.

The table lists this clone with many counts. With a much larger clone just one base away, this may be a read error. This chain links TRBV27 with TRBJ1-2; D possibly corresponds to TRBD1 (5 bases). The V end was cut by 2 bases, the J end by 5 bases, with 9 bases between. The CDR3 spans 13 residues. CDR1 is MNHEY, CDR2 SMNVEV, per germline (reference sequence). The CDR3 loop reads CASSLLAGYGYTF. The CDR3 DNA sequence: TGTGCCAGCAGTTTACTTGCAGGGTATGGCTACACCTTC.

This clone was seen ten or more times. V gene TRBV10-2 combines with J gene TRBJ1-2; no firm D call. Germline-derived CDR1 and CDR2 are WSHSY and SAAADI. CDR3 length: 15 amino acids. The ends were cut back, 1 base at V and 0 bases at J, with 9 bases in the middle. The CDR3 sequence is CASSEYDGANYGYTF. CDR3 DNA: TGCGCCAGCAGTGAGTACGACGGGGCTAACTATGGCTACACCTTC.